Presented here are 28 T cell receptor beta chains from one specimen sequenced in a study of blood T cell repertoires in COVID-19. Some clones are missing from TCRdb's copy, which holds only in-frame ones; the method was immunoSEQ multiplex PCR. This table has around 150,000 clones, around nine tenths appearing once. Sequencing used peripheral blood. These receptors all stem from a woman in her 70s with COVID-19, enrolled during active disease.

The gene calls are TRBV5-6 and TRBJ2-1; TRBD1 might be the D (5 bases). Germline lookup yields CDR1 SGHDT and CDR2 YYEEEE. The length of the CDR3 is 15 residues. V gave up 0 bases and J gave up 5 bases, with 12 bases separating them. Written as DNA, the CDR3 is TGTGCCAGCAGCTTGGTCGACAGCCACAACAATGAGCAGTTCTTC. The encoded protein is CASSLVDSHNNEQFF.

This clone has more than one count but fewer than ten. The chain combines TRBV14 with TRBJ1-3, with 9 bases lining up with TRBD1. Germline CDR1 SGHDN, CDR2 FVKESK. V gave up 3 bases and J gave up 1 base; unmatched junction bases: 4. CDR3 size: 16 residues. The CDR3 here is CASSHTQGASGNTIYF. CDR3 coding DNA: TGTGCCAGCAGCCACACACAGGGGGCTTCTGGAAACACCATATATTTT.

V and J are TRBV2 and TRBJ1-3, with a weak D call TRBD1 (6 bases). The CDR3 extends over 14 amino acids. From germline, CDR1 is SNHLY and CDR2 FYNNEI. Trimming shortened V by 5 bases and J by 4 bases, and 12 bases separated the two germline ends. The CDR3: CASSYRDPGNTIYF. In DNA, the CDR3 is TGTGCCAGCAGTTACAGGGATCCCGGAAACACCATATATTTT.

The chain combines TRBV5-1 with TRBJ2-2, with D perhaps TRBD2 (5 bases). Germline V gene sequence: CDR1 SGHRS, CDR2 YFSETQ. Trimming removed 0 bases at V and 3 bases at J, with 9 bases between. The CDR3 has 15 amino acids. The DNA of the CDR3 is TGCGCCAGCAGCTTGGATAGCGCGGACACCGGGGAGCTGTTTTTT. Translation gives CASSLDSADTGELFF. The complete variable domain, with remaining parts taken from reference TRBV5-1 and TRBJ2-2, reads KAGVTQTPRYLIKTRGQQVTLSCSPISGHRSVSWYQQTPGQGLQFLFEYFSETQRNKGNFPGRFSGRQFSNSRSEMNVSTLELGDSALYLCASSLDSADTGELFFGEGSRLTVL.

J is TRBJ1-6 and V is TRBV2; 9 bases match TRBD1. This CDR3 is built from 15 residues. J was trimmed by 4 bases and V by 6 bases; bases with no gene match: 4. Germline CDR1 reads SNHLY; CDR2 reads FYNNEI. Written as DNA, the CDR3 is TGTGCCAGCAGACCCGACAGGGGGTATAATTCACCCCTCCACTTT. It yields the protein CASRPDRGYNSPLHF.

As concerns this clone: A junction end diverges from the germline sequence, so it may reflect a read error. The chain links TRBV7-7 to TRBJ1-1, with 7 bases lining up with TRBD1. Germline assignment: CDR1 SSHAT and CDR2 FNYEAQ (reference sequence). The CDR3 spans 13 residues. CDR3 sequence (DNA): TGTGCCAGCAGCCAACAGGGGAACTCTGAAGCTTTCTTT. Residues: CASSQQGNSEAFF. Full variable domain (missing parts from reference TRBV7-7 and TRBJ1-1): GAGVSQSPRYKVTKRGQDVTLRCDPISSHATLYWYQQALGQGPEFLTYFNYEAQPDKSGLPSDRFSAERPEGSISTLTIQRTEQRDSAMYRCASSQQGNSEAFFGQGTRLTVV.

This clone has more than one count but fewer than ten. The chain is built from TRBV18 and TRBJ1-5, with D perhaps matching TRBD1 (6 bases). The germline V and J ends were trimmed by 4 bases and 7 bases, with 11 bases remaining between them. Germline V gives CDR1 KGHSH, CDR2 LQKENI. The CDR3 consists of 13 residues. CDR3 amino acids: CASSQDRWQPQHF. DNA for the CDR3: TGTGCCAGCTCACAAGACAGGTGGCAGCCCCAGCATTTT.

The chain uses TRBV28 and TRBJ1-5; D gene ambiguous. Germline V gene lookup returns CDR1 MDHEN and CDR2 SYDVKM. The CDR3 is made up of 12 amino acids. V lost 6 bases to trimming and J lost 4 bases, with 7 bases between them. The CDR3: CASSLLNQPQHF. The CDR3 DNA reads TGTGCCAGCAGCCTTCTAAATCAGCCCCAGCATTTT.

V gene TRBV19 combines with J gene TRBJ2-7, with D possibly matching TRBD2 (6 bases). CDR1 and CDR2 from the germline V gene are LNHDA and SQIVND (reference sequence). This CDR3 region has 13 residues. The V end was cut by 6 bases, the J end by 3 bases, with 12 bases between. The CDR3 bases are TGTGCCAGTAGACCCCCGGGGGTCTACGAGCAGTACTTC. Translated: CASRPPGVYEQYF.

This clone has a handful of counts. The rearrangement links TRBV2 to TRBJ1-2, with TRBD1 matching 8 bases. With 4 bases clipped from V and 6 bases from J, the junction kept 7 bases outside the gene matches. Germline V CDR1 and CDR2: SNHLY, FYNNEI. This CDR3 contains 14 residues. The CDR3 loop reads CASSVLGQGDGYTF. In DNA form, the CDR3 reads TGTGCCAGCAGTGTTTTAGGACAGGGAGATGGCTACACCTTC.

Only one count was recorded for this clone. The CDR3 here is CASTLGYGTTNEKLFF. The DNA of the CDR3 is TGTGCCAGCACCCTAGGGTACGGGACAACTAATGAAAAACTGTTTTTT. The chain employs TRBV11-2 and TRBJ1-4; D uncertain. This CDR3 is built from 16 residues. Germline values: CDR1 SGHAT, CDR2 FQNNGV. Trimming removed 7 bases from V and 0 bases from J, with 15 bases in between.

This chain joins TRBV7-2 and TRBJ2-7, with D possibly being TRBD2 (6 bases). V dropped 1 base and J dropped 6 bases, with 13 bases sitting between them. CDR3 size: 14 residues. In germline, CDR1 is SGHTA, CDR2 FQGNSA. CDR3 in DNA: TGTGCCAGCAGCTTAGATGGAGGGCTCGGCGAGCAGTACTTC. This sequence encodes CASSLDGGLGEQYF. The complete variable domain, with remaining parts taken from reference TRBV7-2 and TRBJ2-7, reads GAGVSQSPSNKVTEKGKDVELRCDPISGHTALYWYRQSLGQGLEFLIYFQGNSAPDKSGLPSDRFSAERTGGSVSTLTIQRTQQEDSAVYLCASSLDGGLGEQYFGPGTRLTVT.

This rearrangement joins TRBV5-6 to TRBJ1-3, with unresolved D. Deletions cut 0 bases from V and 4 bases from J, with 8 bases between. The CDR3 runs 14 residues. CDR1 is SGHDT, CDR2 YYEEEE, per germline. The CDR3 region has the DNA TGTGCCAGCAGCTTGGAGAGGAGAGGAAACACCATATATTTT. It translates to CASSLERRGNTIYF.

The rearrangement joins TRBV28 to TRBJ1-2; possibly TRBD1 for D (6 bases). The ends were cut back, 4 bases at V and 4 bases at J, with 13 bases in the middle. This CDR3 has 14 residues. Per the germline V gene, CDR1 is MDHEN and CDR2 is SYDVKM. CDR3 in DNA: TGTGCCAGCAGTTATGACAGGAGGATCTATGGCTACACCTTC. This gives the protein CASSYDRRIYGYTF.

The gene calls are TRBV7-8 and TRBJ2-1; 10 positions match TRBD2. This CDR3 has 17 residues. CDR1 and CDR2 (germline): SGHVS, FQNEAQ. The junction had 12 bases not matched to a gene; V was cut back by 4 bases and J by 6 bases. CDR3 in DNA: TGTGCCAGCAGCTCGGAGCGGGGGGGCTGGTCTCTCAATGAGCAGTTCTTC. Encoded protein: CASSSERGGWSLNEQFF.

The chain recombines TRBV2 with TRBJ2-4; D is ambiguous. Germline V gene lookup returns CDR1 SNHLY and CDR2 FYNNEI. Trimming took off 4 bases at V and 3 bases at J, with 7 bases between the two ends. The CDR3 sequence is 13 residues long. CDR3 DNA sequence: TGTGCCAGCAGTGCGAGTAACAAAAACATTCAGTACTTC. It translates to CASSASNKNIQYF.

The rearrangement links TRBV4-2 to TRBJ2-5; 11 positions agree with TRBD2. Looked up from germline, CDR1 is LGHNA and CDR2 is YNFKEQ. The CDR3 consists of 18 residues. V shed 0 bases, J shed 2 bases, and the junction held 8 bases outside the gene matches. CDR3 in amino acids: CASSQDSILAGGQETQYF. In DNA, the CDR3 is TGTGCCAGCAGCCAAGATTCTATTCTAGCGGGGGGACAAGAGACCCAGTACTTC.

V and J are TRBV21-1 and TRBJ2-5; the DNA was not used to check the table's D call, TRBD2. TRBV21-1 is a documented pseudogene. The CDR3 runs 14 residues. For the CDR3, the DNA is TGTGCCAGCAGCGGAGGACTAAACCAAGAGACCCAGTACTTC. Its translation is CASSGGLNQETQYF.

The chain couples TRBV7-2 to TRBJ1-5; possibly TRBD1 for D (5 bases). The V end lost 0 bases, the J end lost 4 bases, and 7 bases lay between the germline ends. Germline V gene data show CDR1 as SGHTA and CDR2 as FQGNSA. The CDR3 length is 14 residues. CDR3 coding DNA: TGTGCCAGCAGCTTAGCGCAGGGAAATCAGCCCCAGCATTTT. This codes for CASSLAQGNQPQHF. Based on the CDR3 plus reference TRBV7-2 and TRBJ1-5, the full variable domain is GAGVSQSPSNKVTEKGKDVELRCDPISGHTALYWYRQSLGQGLEFLIYFQGNSAPDKSGLPSDRFSAERTGGSVSTLTIQRTQQEDSAVYLCASSLAQGNQPQHFGDGTRLSIL.

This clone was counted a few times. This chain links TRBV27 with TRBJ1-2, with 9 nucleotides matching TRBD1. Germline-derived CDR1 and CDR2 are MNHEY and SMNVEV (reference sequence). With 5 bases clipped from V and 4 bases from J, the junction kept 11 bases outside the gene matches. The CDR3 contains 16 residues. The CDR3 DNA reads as TGTGCCAGCAGTACCCTTCGGACAGGGGATTTCTATGGCTACACCTTC. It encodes CASSTLRTGDFYGYTF.

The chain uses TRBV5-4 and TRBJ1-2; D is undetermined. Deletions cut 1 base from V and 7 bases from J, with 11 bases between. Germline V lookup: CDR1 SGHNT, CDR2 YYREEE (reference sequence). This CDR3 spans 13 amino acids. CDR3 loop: CASSLSRGVGYTF. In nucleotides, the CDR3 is TGTGCCAGCAGCTTGAGCCGGGGTGTTGGCTACACCTTC.

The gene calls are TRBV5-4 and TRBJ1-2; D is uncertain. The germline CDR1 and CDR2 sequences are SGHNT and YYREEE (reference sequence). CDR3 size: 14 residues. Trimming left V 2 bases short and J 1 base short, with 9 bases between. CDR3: CASSFRGGNYGYTF. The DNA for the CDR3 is TGTGCCAGCAGCTTTCGGGGAGGTAACTATGGCTACACCTTC.

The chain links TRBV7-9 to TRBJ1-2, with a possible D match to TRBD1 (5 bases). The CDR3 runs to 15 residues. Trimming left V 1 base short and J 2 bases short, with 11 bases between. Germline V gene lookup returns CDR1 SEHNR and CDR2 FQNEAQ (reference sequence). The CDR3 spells CASSLEDKGNYGYTF. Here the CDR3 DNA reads TGTGCCAGCAGCTTAGAGGACAAAGGAAACTATGGCTACACCTTC.

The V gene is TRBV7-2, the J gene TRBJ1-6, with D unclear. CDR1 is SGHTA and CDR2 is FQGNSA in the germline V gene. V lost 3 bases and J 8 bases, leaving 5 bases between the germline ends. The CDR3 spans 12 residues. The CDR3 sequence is CASSFSDSPLHF. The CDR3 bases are TGTGCCAGCAGCTTTTCGGATTCACCCCTCCACTTT.

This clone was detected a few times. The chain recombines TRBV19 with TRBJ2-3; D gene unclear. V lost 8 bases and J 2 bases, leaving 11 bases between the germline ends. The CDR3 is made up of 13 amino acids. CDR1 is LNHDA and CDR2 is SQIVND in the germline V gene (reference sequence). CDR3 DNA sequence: TGTGCCAGTCGGTCCCTTTCCACAGATACGCAGTATTTT. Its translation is CASRSLSTDTQYF. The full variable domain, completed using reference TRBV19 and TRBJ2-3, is DGGITQSPKYLFRKEGQNVTLSCEQNLNHDAMYWYRQDPGQGLRLIYYSQIVNDFQKGDIAEGYSVSREKKESFPLTVTSAQKNPTAFYLCASRSLSTDTQYFGPGTRLTVL.

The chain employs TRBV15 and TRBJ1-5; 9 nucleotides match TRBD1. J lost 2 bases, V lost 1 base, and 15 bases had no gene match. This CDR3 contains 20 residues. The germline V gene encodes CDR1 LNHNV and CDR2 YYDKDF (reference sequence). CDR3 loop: CATSRASWRQGESGNQPQHF. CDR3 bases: TGTGCCACCAGCAGAGCTTCGTGGAGACAGGGGGAGTCAGGCAATCAGCCCCAGCATTTT.

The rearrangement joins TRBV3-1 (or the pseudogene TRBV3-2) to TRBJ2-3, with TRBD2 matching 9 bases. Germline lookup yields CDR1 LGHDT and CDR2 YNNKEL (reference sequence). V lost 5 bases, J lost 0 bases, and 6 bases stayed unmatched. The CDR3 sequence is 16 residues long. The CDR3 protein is CASSFQRGVSTDTQYF. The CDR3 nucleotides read TGTGCCAGCAGCTTCCAGCGGGGGGTAAGCACAGATACGCAGTATTTT.

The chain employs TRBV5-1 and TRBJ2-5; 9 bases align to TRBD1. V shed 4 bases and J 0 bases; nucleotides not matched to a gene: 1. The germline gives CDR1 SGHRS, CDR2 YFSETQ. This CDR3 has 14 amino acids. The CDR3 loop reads CASSRTGDQETQYF. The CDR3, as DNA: TGCGCCAGCAGCCGGACAGGGGACCAAGAGACCCAGTACTTC.